Sequencing of this T cell receptor (beta chain) was carried out in a study of T cell responses to AZD1222 COVID-19 vaccine. Study results and limitations: Unmutated variant regions are reportedly targeted by nearly half of spike-specific TCRs. Repertoires were sampled only after the peak T cell response. A mostly white British donor set with more females was recruited, and clonal diversity was possibly underestimated. Receipt of two AZD1222 doses was followed by a rise in Spike-specific TCR breadth and depth.

Profiling relied on immunoSEQ multiplex PCR, and the TCRdb table lists in-frame clones only, not all of them. The table records 120,000 or so clones, around 92% of them present only once. Remarks on this clone: Its antigen is unidentified.

The CDR3 sequence is 16 residues long. Germline CDR1 reads MGHDK; CDR2 reads SYGVNS. The junction had 10 bases not matched to a gene; V was cut back by 7 bases and J by 1 base. Source: peripheral blood, taken on day 0 of AZD1222 vaccination. The sequence derives from an adult in good health. The chain carries TRBV25-1 and TRBJ2-5, with 9 nucleotides matching TRBD1. CDR3 loop: CASIGQGKVGQETQYF. Here the CDR3 DNA reads TGTGCCAGCATAGGACAGGGGAAGGTAGGCCAAGAGACCCAGTACTTC. The full variable domain, completed using reference TRBV25-1 and TRBJ2-5, is EADIYQTPRYLVIGTGKKITLECSQTMGHDKMYWYQQDPGMELHLIHYSYGVNSTEKGDLSSESTVSRIRTEHFPLTLESARPSHTSQYLCASIGQGKVGQETQYFGPGTRLLVL.